This record covers a single T cell receptor beta chain. The data derive from a study of blood T cell repertoires in COVID-19. Background on the study: Specimens from acute and convalescent COVID-19 originated in the United States, Italy and Spain. PBMCs, B-cell-depleted T cells, or T cells were the source of the cDNA or gDNA that made up the material.

Per the study methods: Using reference gene primer amplification, nucleated cell counts were estimated. Sequencing used immunoSEQ multiplex PCR; TCRdb keeps in-frame clones, though not all of them. The V and J calls and clone size come from that table; D and trimming were worked out from the DNA. The sample includes over 85,000 clones, approximately 86% of them seen just once. This CDR3 spans 11 amino acids. Trimming removed 6 bases from V and 4 bases from J, with 5 bases in between. The germline gives CDR1 MNHEY, CDR2 SVGAGI. Material: peripheral blood. This chain joins TRBV6-5 and TRBJ2-3; no clear D gene. This clonotype was obtained from a man between 50 and 59 years old with active or convalescent COVID-19. This CDR3 is CASSNPDTQYF. The CDR3 DNA reads as TGTGCCAGCAGCAATCCAGATACGCAGTATTTT.